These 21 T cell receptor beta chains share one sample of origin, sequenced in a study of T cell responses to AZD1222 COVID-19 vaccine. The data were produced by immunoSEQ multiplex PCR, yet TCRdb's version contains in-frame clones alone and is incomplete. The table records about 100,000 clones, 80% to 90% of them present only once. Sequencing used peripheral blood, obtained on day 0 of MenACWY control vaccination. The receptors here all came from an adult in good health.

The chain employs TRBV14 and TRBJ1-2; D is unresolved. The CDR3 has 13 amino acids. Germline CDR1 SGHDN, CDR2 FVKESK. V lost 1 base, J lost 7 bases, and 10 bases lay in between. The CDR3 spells CASSQVLGFGYTF. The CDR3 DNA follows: TGTGCCAGCAGCCAAGTATTGGGGTTTGGCTACACCTTC.

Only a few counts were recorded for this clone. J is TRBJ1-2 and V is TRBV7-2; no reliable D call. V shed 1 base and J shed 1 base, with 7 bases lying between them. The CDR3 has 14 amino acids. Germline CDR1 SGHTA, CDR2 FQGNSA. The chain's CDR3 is CASSLGSLNYGYTF. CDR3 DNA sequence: TGTGCCAGCAGCTTAGGGTCCCTTAACTATGGCTACACCTTC.

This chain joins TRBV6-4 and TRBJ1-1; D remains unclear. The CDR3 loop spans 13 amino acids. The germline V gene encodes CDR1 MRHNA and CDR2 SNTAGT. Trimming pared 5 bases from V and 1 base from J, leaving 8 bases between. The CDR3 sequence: CASSYEENTEAFF. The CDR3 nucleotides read TGTGCCAGCAGTTACGAGGAGAACACTGAAGCTTTCTTT.

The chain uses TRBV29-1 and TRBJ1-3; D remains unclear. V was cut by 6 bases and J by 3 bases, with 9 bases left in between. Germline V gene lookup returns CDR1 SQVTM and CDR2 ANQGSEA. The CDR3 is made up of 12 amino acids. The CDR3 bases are TGCAGCGTCCCCCTGGGTGGAAACACCATATATTTT. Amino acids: CSVPLGGNTIYF.

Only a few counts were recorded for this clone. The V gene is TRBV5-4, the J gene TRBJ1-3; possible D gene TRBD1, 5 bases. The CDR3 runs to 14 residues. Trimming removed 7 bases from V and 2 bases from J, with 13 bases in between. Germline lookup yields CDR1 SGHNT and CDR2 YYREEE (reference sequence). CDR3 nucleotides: TGTGCCAGCGCCCGATGGGGGGCTGGAAACACCATATATTTT. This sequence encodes CASARWGAGNTIYF.

The CDR3: CASSYSTSEQYF. The CDR3 DNA sequence: TGTGCCAGCAGTTACTCGACTAGCGAGCAGTACTTC. The genes are TRBV6-5 and TRBJ2-7, with D possibly TRBD2 on 6 matching bases. V was pared by 0 bases and J by 6 bases, with 6 bases between. The CDR3 is 12 residues long. The germline gives CDR1 MNHEY, CDR2 SVGAGI.

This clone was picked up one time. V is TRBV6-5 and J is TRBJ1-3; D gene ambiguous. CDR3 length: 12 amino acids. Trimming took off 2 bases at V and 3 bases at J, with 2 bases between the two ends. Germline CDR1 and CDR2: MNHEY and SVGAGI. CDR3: CASSYDGNTIYF. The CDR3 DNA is TGTGCCAGCAGTTACGATGGAAACACCATATATTTT.

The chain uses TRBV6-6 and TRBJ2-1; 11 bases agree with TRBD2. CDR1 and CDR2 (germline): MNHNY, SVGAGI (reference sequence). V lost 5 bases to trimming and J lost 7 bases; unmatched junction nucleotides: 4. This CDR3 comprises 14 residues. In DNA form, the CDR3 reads TGTGCCAGCAGTACTAGCGGGAGTAATAATGAGCAGTTCTTC. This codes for CASSTSGSNNEQFF.

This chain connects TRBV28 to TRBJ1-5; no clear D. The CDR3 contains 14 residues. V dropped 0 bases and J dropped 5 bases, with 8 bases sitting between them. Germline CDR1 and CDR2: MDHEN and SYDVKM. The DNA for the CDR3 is TGTGCCAGCAGTTTATGGCAGCATGATCAGCCCCAGCATTTT. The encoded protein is CASSLWQHDQPQHF.

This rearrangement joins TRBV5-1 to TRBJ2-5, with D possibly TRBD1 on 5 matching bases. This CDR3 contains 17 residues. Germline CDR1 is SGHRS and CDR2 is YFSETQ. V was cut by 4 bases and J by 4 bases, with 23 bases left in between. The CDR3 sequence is CASSRNPGPTGAETQYF. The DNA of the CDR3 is TGCGCCAGCAGCCGTAATCCCGGGCCCACAGGCGCAGAGACCCAGTACTTC.

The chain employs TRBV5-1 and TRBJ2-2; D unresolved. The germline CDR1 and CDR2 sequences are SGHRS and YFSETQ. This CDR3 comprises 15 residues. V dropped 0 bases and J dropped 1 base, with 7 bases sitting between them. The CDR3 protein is CASSLALGNTGELFF. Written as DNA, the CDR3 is TGCGCCAGCAGCTTGGCCTTAGGGAACACCGGGGAGCTGTTTTTT.

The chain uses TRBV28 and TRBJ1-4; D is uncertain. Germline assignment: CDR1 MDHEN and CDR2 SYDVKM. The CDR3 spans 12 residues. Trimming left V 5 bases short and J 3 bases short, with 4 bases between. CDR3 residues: CASSIPNEKLFF. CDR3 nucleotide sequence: TGTGCCAGCAGTATACCTAATGAAAAACTGTTTTTT.

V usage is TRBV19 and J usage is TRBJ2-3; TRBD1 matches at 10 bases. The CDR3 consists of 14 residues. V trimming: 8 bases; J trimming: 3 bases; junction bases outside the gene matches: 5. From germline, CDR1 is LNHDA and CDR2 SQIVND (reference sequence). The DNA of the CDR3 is TGTGCCAGTGAGACGGGACAGGGGACAGATACGCAGTATTTT. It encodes CASETGQGTDTQYF.

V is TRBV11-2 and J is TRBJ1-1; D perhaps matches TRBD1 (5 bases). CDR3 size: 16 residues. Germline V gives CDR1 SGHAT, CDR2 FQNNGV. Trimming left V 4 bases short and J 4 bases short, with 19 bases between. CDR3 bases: TGTGCCAGCAGCTCATCCGGGACGGTATTCGGCACTGAAGCTTTCTTT. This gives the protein CASSSSGTVFGTEAFF.

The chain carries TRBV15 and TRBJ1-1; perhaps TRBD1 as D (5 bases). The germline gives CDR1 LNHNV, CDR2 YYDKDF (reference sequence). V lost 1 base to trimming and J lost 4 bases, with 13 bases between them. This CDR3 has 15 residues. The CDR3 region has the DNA TGTGCCACCAGCAGAGTCCAGGGTACTTTCACTGAAGCTTTCTTT. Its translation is CATSRVQGTFTEAFF.

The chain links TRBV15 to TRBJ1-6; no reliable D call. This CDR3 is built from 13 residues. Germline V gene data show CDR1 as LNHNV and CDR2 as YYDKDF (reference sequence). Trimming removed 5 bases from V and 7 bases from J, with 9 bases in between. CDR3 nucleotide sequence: TGTGCCACCAGCCGAAAGGGAAATTCACCCCTCCACTTT. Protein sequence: CATSRKGNSPLHF.

CDR3 DNA sequence: TGCGCCAGCAGCTCATGGACAGGGGGCGGCACTGAAGCTTTCTTT. This gives the protein CASSSWTGGGTEAFF. The V call is TRBV5-1, the J call TRBJ1-1; 11 bases are a match to TRBD1. The CDR3 runs 15 residues. CDR1 is SGHRS and CDR2 is YFSETQ in the germline V gene. The V gene end was trimmed by 3 bases and the J gene end by 4 bases; junction bases not matched to a gene: 5.

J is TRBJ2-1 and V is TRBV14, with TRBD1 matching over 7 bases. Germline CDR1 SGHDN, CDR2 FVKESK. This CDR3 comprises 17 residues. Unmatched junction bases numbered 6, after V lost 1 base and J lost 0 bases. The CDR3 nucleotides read TGTGCCAGCAGCCAAGGGGGGACAGCCAGCTCCTACAATGAGCAGTTCTTC. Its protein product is CASSQGGTASSYNEQFF.

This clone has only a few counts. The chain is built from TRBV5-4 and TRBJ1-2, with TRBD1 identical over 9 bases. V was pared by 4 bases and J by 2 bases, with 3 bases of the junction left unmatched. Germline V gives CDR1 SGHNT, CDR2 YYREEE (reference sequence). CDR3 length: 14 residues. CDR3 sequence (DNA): TGTGCCAGCAGCCAGACAGGGGGGAACTATGGCTACACCTTC. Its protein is CASSQTGGNYGYTF.

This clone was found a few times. The CDR3 protein is CASSESRGANEKLFF. CDR3 sequence (DNA): TGCGCCAGCAGTGAGTCGCGGGGTGCTAATGAAAAACTGTTTTTT. V usage is TRBV10-2 and J usage is TRBJ1-4; D ambiguous. Germline V gene lookup returns CDR1 WSHSY and CDR2 SAAADI. V was pared by 0 bases and J by 3 bases, with 8 bases between. The CDR3 runs 15 residues.

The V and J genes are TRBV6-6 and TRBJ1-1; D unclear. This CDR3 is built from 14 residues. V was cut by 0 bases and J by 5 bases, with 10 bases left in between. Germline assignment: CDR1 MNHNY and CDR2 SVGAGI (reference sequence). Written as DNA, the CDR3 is TGTGCCAGCAGTTACTCAGGTGGGAGAACTGAAGCTTTCTTT. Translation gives CASSYSGGRTEAFF.